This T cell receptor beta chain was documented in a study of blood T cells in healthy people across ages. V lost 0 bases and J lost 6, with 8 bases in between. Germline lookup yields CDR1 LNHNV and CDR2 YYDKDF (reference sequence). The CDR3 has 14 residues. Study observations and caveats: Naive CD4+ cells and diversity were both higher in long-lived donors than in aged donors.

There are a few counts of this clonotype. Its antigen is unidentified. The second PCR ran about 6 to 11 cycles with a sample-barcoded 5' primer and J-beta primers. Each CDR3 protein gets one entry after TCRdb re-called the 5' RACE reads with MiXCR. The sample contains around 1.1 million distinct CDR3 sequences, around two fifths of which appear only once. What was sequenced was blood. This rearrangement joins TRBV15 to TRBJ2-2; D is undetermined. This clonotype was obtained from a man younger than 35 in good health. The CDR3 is CATSREGMSGELFF. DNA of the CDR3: TGTGCCACCAGCAGAGAAGGGATGTCCGGGGAGCTGTTTTTT.